The 26 T cell receptor beta chains below were found in one sample sequenced in a study of blood T cell repertoires in COVID-19. The data were produced by immunoSEQ multiplex PCR, yet TCRdb's version contains in-frame clones alone and is incomplete. The data contain some 76,000 clones, around nine tenths of them singletons. The sample taken for sequencing was peripheral blood. The source of these receptors is a woman between 18 and 29 years old with acute or convalescent COVID-19.

The gene calls are TRBV11-2 and TRBJ2-7; D might be TRBD2 (5 bases). CDR1 SGHAT and CDR2 FQNNGV come from the germline V gene. The CDR3 has 14 residues. Deletions cut 5 bases from V and 4 bases from J, with 15 bases between. The CDR3 protein is CASSLIRGKYEQYF. The CDR3 DNA is TGTGCCAGCAGCCTAATCCGGGGAAAATACGAGCAGTACTTC.

J is TRBJ2-1 and V is TRBV11-3, with TRBD2 matching over 12 bases. CDR1 is SGHNT, CDR2 YENEEA, per germline. This CDR3 has 14 amino acids. V was clipped by 5 bases and J by 6 bases; unmatched bases: 2. Written as DNA, the CDR3 is TGTGCCAGCAGCCAGACTAGCGGGAGCAATGAGCAGTTCTTC. As protein: CASSQTSGSNEQFF. The variable domain in full, with the rest retrieved from reference TRBV11-3 and TRBJ2-1, is EAGVVQSPRYKIIEKKQPVAFWCNPISGHNTLYWYLQNLGQGPELLIRYENEEAVDDSQLPKDRFSAERLKGVDSTLKIQPAELGDSAVYLCASSQTSGSNEQFFGPGTRLTVL.

This clone was seen once. This CDR3 reads CASSPGLAGGFQETQYF. As DNA, the CDR3 is TGTGCCAGCAGCCCCGGACTAGCGGGAGGTTTCCAAGAGACCCAGTACTTC. V is TRBV5-6 and J is TRBJ2-5, with 14 bases that match TRBD2. V lost 4 bases to trimming and J lost 1 base; unmatched junction nucleotides: 6. The germline CDR1 and CDR2 sequences are SGHDT and YYEEEE. This CDR3 region has 17 residues.

The chain couples TRBV4-3 to TRBJ1-6, with 7 nucleotides matching TRBD1. The CDR3 is made up of 19 amino acids. CDR1 and CDR2 (germline): LGHNA, YSLEER. V dropped 0 bases and J dropped 0; count of bases not matched to a gene: 8. CDR3 loop: CASSQDLLRGHSYNSPLHF. The CDR3 region has the DNA TGCGCCAGCAGCCAAGATCTTCTAAGGGGGCACTCCTATAATTCACCCCTCCACTTT.

The chain has TRBV6-1 and TRBJ1-1; TRBD1 is a possible D gene (6 bases). Between the trimmed V and J ends, which lost 3 bases and 1 base, there was a span of 12 bases. Germline CDR1 and CDR2: MNHNS and SASEGT. The CDR3 loop spans 15 amino acids. The CDR3 protein is CASSDRAGANTEAFF. The DNA for the CDR3 is TGTGCCAGCAGTGACAGGGCAGGGGCGAACACTGAAGCTTTCTTT.

The chain links TRBV27 to TRBJ2-3; D might be TRBD2 (5 bases). Trimming stripped 4 bases from V and 5 bases from J, with 13 bases between. Germline CDR1 MNHEY, CDR2 SMNVEV (reference sequence). This CDR3 spans 14 amino acids. The CDR3 protein is CASSWGASLDTQYF. The CDR3 bases are TGTGCCAGCAGTTGGGGAGCGTCTCTAGATACGCAGTATTTT.

J is TRBJ1-1 and V is TRBV2; D is unclear. V was clipped by 6 bases and J by 0 bases, with 11 bases between them. The length of the CDR3 is 14 residues. Germline CDR1 SNHLY, CDR2 FYNNEI. CDR3: CASREAVMNTEAFF. DNA for the CDR3: TGTGCCAGCAGGGAGGCAGTCATGAACACTGAAGCTTTCTTT.

The chain recombines TRBV29-1 with TRBJ1-3; the D gene is possibly TRBD1 (5 bases). The CDR3 length is 14 residues. The ends were cut back, 3 bases at V and 1 base at J, with 10 bases in the middle. Looked up from germline, CDR1 is SQVTM and CDR2 is ANQGSEA. The CDR3 protein is CSVDIRVSGNTIYF. CDR3 DNA: TGCAGCGTTGATATCAGGGTTTCTGGAAACACCATATATTTT.

The chain couples TRBV3-1 (or the pseudogene TRBV3-2) to TRBJ2-1; 9 nucleotides agree with TRBD1. J lost 8 bases, V lost 4 bases, and 6 bases had no gene match. CDR1 and CDR2 (germline): LGHDT, YNNKEL (reference sequence). The length of the CDR3 is 14 residues. CDR3 in amino acids: CASSPGQGSYEQFF. DNA for the CDR3: TGTGCCAGCAGCCCGGGACAGGGTTCCTATGAGCAGTTCTTC.

For the CDR3, the DNA is TGCGCCAGCAGGACGGAGGAAGGTAATTCACCCCTCCACTTT. Its translation: CASRTEEGNSPLHF. The chain couples TRBV5-1 to TRBJ1-6; the D is unclear. The CDR3 loop spans 14 amino acids. CDR1 is SGHRS, CDR2 YFSETQ, per germline. The germline V and J ends were trimmed by 5 bases and 6 bases, with 12 bases remaining between them.

This clone was recorded only once. The junction shows a germline mismatch at one end, possibly a read error. The J gene is TRBJ1-3, the V gene TRBV28; a weak D match, TRBD1 (6 bases). Germline CDR1 MDHEN, CDR2 SYDVKM. CDR3 size: 13 residues. As DNA, the CDR3 is TGTGCCAGCAGTCCTTATATAGGGGCAGGGGAAGGGTTT. This sequence encodes CASSPYIGAGEGF. Supplemented by reference TRBV28 and TRBJ1-3, the full variable domain reads DVKVTQSSRYLVKRTGEKVFLECVQDMDHENMFWYRQDPGLGLRLIYFSYDVKMKEKGDIPEGYSVSREKKERFSLILESASTNQTSMYLCASSPYIGAGEGFGEGSWLTVV.

The rearrangement uses TRBV11-3 and TRBJ1-3; TRBD1 is a possible D gene (6 bases). Germline assignment: CDR1 SGHNT and CDR2 YENEEA. Trimming took off 3 bases at V and 3 bases at J, with 24 bases between the two ends. The CDR3 spans 19 residues. The CDR3 reads CASSLYRPKGGGLGNTIYF. The DNA of the CDR3 is TGTGCCAGCAGCTTGTATCGCCCGAAAGGGGGGGGGCTTGGAAACACCATATATTTT.

The chain joins TRBV19 to TRBJ2-7; 9 bases match TRBD2. This CDR3 region has 15 residues. Trimming at V came to 4 bases and at J to 0 bases, leaving 4 bases not matched to a gene. Germline lookup yields CDR1 LNHDA and CDR2 SQIVND (reference sequence). CDR3 residues: CASSKRGESSYEQYF. The CDR3 DNA reads TGTGCCAGTAGTAAGCGGGGGGAGAGCTCCTACGAGCAGTACTTC.

The CDR3 loop is CAWSNGGNTGELFF. CDR3 coding DNA: TGTGCCTGGAGTAACGGGGGAAACACCGGGGAGCTGTTTTTT. The chain recombines TRBV30 with TRBJ2-2, with D possibly being TRBD2 (6 bases). The V and J ends lost 2 bases and 2 bases respectively, with 9 bases between them. Germline V lookup: CDR1 GTSNPN, CDR2 SVGIG (reference sequence). The length of the CDR3 is 14 residues.

The rearrangement links TRBV20-1 to TRBJ2-7; D remains ambiguous. CDR3 length: 15 residues. The ends were cut back, 3 bases at V and 2 bases at J, with 17 bases in the middle. CDR1 and CDR2 (germline): DFQATT, SNEGSKA (reference sequence). The CDR3 nucleotides read TGCAGTGCTAGTTTTTCAACAACCGTACCCTACGAGCAGTACTTC. This gives the protein CSASFSTTVPYEQYF.

CDR3 amino acids: CSVIAEGNEQFF. CDR3 sequence (DNA): TGCAGCGTCATAGCGGAGGGGAATGAGCAGTTCTTC. The V gene is TRBV29-1, the J gene TRBJ2-1, with D possibly TRBD2 on 6 matching bases. Deletions cut 6 bases from V and 7 bases from J, with 13 bases between. The CDR3 totals 12 residues. Per germline, CDR1 SQVTM and CDR2 ANQGSEA.

CDR3 nucleotides: TGTGCCAGCAGCCCTCAAACCGGACAGTTTGGAAACACCATATATTTT. Amino acid sequence: CASSPQTGQFGNTIYF. The chain joins TRBV7-8 to TRBJ1-3; TRBD1 is a possible D gene (6 bases). The CDR3 length is 16 residues. V was shortened by 5 bases and J by 3 bases, with 17 bases between the two germline ends. CDR1 SGHVS and CDR2 FQNEAQ come from the germline V gene. The full variable domain, in which reference TRBV7-8 and TRBJ1-3 provide the parts outside the CDR3, is GAGVSQSPRYKVAKRGQDVALRCDPISGHVSLFWYQQALGQGPEFLTYFQNEAQLDKSGLPSDRFFAERPEGSVSTLKIQRTQQEDSAVYLCASSPQTGQFGNTIYFGEGSWLTVV.

The V and J genes are TRBV28 and TRBJ1-2; TRBD1 matches 10 bases. V gave up 2 bases and J gave up 5 bases; unmatched junction bases: 11. From germline, CDR1 is MDHEN and CDR2 SYDVKM. The CDR3 is 17 residues long. This CDR3 reads CASSLPQRQGAIYGYTF. CDR3 bases: TGTGCCAGCAGTTTACCTCAACGACAGGGGGCGATTTATGGCTACACCTTC.

The gene calls are TRBV9 and TRBJ2-5; TRBD2 agrees at 9 bases. The CDR3 consists of 14 residues. V gave up 1 base and J gave up 5 bases; unmatched junction bases: 3. CDR1 is SGDLS and CDR2 is YYNGEE in the germline V gene. The CDR3, as DNA: TGTGCCAGCAGCGTAAGCCTAGCGGGGGAGACCCAGTACTTC. It translates to CASSVSLAGETQYF.

This chain connects TRBV7-6 to TRBJ2-3; weak D call: TRBD2 (6 bases). The germline V gene has CDR1 SGHVS and CDR2 FNYEAQ. The CDR3 has 16 amino acids. Trimming removed 2 bases at V and 2 bases at J, with 14 bases between. This chain's CDR3 is CASSLSAGLNTDTQYF. The DNA for the CDR3 is TGTGCCAGCAGCTTATCGGCGGGACTTAACACAGATACGCAGTATTTT.

The chain carries TRBV6-1 and TRBJ1-4; D is unclear. In germline, CDR1 is MNHNS, CDR2 SASEGT. V lost 1 base, J lost 0 bases, and 6 bases lay in between. CDR3 length: 15 amino acids. The CDR3, as DNA: TGTGCCAGCAGTGAAGACACAGCAACTAATGAAAAACTGTTTTTT. Translating gives CASSEDTATNEKLFF.

The chain couples TRBV6-2 or TRBV6-3 to TRBJ1-2, with D tentatively TRBD1 (5 bases). Trimming took off 6 bases at V and 4 bases at J, with 18 bases between the two ends. Germline CDR1 and CDR2: MNHEY and SVGEGT. There are 15 residues in the CDR3. Written as DNA, the CDR3 is TGTGCCAGCAGCGTAAGACAATCTCAGGGCTATGGCTACACCTTC. It translates to CASSVRQSQGYGYTF.

This clone was seen only once. This chain links TRBV5-1 with TRBJ1-1; tentative D call: TRBD1 (5 bases). The CDR3 is 16 amino acids. The V end lost 2 bases, the J end lost 5 bases, and 19 bases lay between the germline ends. Germline-derived CDR1 and CDR2 are SGHRS and YFSETQ. The CDR3 DNA reads TGCGCCAGCAGCTTCGAGGGACTCTTGGGGAGGACTGAAGCTTTCTTT. Translating gives CASSFEGLLGRTEAFF.

CDR3 loop: CASSPKGAANYGYTF. Written as DNA, the CDR3 is TGTGCCAGCAGCCCCAAGGGGGCAGCTAACTATGGCTACACCTTC. The rearrangement joins TRBV5-5 to TRBJ1-2; 7 nucleotides align to TRBD1. The CDR3 has 15 residues. Trimming removed 4 bases from V and 0 bases from J; junction bases left unmatched: 6. Germline V CDR1 and CDR2: SGHKS, YYEKEE (reference sequence).

The V call is TRBV6-6, the J call TRBJ2-7, with a possible D match to TRBD1 (6 bases). The CDR3 runs 14 residues. V lost 9 bases, J lost 0 bases, and 15 bases lay in between. Germline V gene lookup returns CDR1 MNHNY and CDR2 SVGAGI (reference sequence). This CDR3 is CASSRDTYSYEQYF. The CDR3 DNA sequence: TGTGCCAGTAGTCGGGACACCTACTCCTACGAGCAGTACTTC.

The chain is built from TRBV4-3 and TRBJ1-5; a weak D match, TRBD1 (5 bases). Germline-derived CDR1 and CDR2 are LGHNA and YSLEER. The V end was cut by 4 bases, the J end by 7 bases, with 14 bases between. The CDR3 loop spans 14 amino acids. CDR3 residues: CASSPQRGGQPQHF. CDR3 nucleotide sequence: TGCGCCAGCAGCCCTCAACGGGGGGGACAGCCCCAGCATTTT.